A single sample is the source of the 32 T cell receptor beta chains below, sequenced in a study of breast tumors, draining lymph nodes, adjacent tissues. TCRdb used MiXCR to reprocess the multiplex PCR reads, holding one entry per CDR3 protein. Among 100,000 or so distinct CDR3 sequences, around 20% were seen once, and the ten largest hold less than 1.5%. Samples came from axillary lymph nodes draining the breast cancer. The sequencing input was axillary lymph node tissue. The receptors shown here come from a female donor with breast cancer. Some clones in this sample may be carry-over from other donors' samples.

This clonotype was recorded many times. The chain carries TRBV6-1 and TRBJ2-7, with 9 bases lining up with TRBD1. V shed 7 bases and J 2 bases; nucleotides not matched to a gene: 6. The CDR3 has 14 residues. Per germline, CDR1 MNHNS and CDR2 SASEGT. The CDR3 DNA sequence: TGTGCCAGCATGACGGACAGGGGCCCCTACGAGCAGTACTTC. Translation: CASMTDRGPYEQYF.

This clonotype came up many times. The rearrangement joins TRBV4-2 to TRBJ1-6; 7 bases align to TRBD1. Germline values: CDR1 LGHNA, CDR2 YNFKEQ. The CDR3 is made up of 16 amino acids. J was trimmed by 5 bases and V by 0 bases; bases with no gene match: 4. The CDR3 DNA sequence: TGTGCCAGCAGCCAAGATGGGGGACAGCATAATTCACCCCTCCACTTT. The encoded protein is CASSQDGGQHNSPLHF.

This clonotype was seen ten or more times. V is TRBV2 and J is TRBJ2-3; 9 nucleotides agree with TRBD2. This CDR3 region has 16 residues. The V gene end was trimmed by 8 bases and the J gene end by 5 bases; junction bases not matched to a gene: 14. Germline values: CDR1 SNHLY, CDR2 FYNNEI. In DNA, the CDR3 is TGTGCCAGCGGTTTAGCGGGGGCGACAATGGGAGATACGCAGTATTTT. It translates to CASGLAGATMGDTQYF.

Regarding this clonotype: Being one base from a much bigger clone, this may be a read error. V is TRBV5-4 and J is TRBJ2-7; D is uncertain. CDR3 length: 15 amino acids. Germline loops: CDR1 SGHNT, CDR2 YYREEE (reference sequence). Trimming took off 2 bases at V and 2 bases at J, with 14 bases between the two ends. This CDR3 is CASSLGAFATYEQYF. The CDR3 DNA reads as TGTGCCAGCAGCTTAGGTGCCTTCGCGACCTACGAGCAGTACTTC.

This clonotype was detected many times. This chain joins TRBV20-1 and TRBJ2-7, with a possible D match to TRBD1 (5 bases). Trimming stripped 6 bases from V and 9 bases from J, with 21 bases between. Germline-derived CDR1 and CDR2 are DFQATT and SNEGSKA (reference sequence). CDR3 length: 13 residues. The CDR3 bases are TGCAGTGCGGACACCAGGGTGAAAGGTGGGCAGTACTTC. Its protein product is CSADTRVKGGQYF.

This clonotype has at least ten counts. The rearrangement links TRBV7-9 to TRBJ2-3; no firm D call. This CDR3 has 13 amino acids. Germline-derived CDR1 and CDR2 are SEHNR and FQNEAQ (reference sequence). Between the trimmed V and J ends, which lost 5 bases and 4 bases, there was a span of 10 bases. The DNA of the CDR3 is TGTGCCAGCAGCCCCAGAATCCCAGATACGCAGTATTTT. Encoded protein: CASSPRIPDTQYF.

This clonotype was recorded many times. V and J are TRBV4-2 and TRBJ2-5, with D possibly being TRBD1 or TRBD2 (5 bases each). CDR1 is LGHNA, CDR2 YNFKEQ, per germline. The CDR3 is 14 residues long. Trimming took 4 bases from V and 3 from J, leaving 12 bases between them. The CDR3: CASSPGTSKETQYF. CDR3 DNA: TGTGCCAGCAGCCCGGGGACCAGCAAAGAGACCCAGTACTTC.

This clonotype was detected ten times or more. The chain uses TRBV7-8 and TRBJ1-5; no reliable D call. CDR3 size: 15 residues. V shed 1 base and J shed 6 bases, with 13 bases lying between them. Germline CDR1 reads SGHVS; CDR2 reads FQNEAQ. The CDR3 DNA reads TGTGCCAGCAGCTTAGTAGCTTATAGCCCTCAGCCCCAGCATTTT. Translated, it gives CASSLVAYSPQPQHF.

This clonotype was seen many times. The chain recombines TRBV2 with TRBJ2-5; no definite D call. The CDR3 spans 15 residues. CDR1 is SNHLY, CDR2 FYNNEI, per germline. Trimming stripped 2 bases from V and 2 bases from J, with 12 bases between. The CDR3 spells CASSEWSTKQETQYF. The CDR3 bases are TGTGCCAGCAGTGAATGGTCGACGAAACAAGAGACCCAGTACTTC. The full variable domain, its missing parts supplied by reference TRBV2 and TRBJ2-5, is EPEVTQTPSHQVTQMGQEVILRCVPISNHLYFYWYRQILGQKVEFLVSFYNNEISEKSEIFDDQFSVERPDGSNFTLKIRSTKLEDSAMYFCASSEWSTKQETQYFGPGTRLLVL.

Many counts were recorded for this clonotype. The genes are TRBV20-1 and TRBJ2-2, with TRBD2 identical over 7 bases. The CDR3 has 16 residues. After removal of 0 bases from V and 2 bases from J, the junction contained 6 bases not matched to a gene. CDR1 DFQATT and CDR2 SNEGSKA come from the germline V gene (reference sequence). The CDR3, as DNA: TGCAGTGCTAGAGATTTTACTAGCGATAACACCGGGGAGCTGTTTTTT. Its translation is CSARDFTSDNTGELFF.

This clonotype was counted a few times. This chain connects TRBV6-1 to TRBJ1-2; D ambiguous. CDR1 and CDR2 (germline): MNHNS, SASEGT. This CDR3 comprises 16 residues. V was clipped by 2 bases and J by 3 bases, with 16 bases between them. Here the CDR3 DNA reads TGTGCCAGCAGTGAACTAGGTCTGATGCTCGACTATGGCTACACCTTC. This sequence encodes CASSELGLMLDYGYTF.

This clonotype has ten or more counts. The chain links TRBV7-9 to TRBJ2-5, with 7 bases aligning to TRBD1. With 4 bases clipped from V and 2 bases from J, the junction kept 1 base outside the gene matches. CDR3 length equals 13 residues. The germline V gene encodes CDR1 SEHNR and CDR2 FQNEAQ (reference sequence). CDR3 in amino acids: CASSSQGQETQYF. The CDR3 DNA follows: TGTGCCAGCAGCTCACAGGGGCAAGAGACCCAGTACTTC.

This clonotype has ten or more counts. The gene calls are TRBV9 and TRBJ2-7, with 8 bases identical to TRBD1. V trimming: 7 bases; J trimming: 6 bases; junction bases outside the gene matches: 9. The CDR3 runs 13 residues. Germline CDR1 is SGDLS and CDR2 is YYNGEE. CDR3 in DNA: TGTGCCAGCGGCCGGGCAGGGGGCTCCGAGCAGTACTTC. Translation: CASGRAGGSEQYF.

This clonotype was observed at least ten times. The chain uses TRBV6-5 and TRBJ1-2; tentatively, D is TRBD1 (6 bases). This CDR3 has 11 amino acids. V dropped 6 bases and J dropped 8 bases, with 10 bases sitting between them. CDR1 is MNHEY and CDR2 is SVGAGI in the germline V gene. The CDR3 protein is CASRDTGGYTF. Here the CDR3 DNA reads TGTGCCAGCAGAGACACAGGGGGCTACACCTTC.

The genes are TRBV30 and TRBJ2-2; the D gene is possibly TRBD2 (8 bases). The CDR3 runs to 15 residues. Germline V gene sequence: CDR1 GTSNPN, CDR2 SVGIG (reference sequence). Trimming took off 4 bases at V and 7 bases at J, with 19 bases between the two ends. For the CDR3, the DNA is TGTGCCTGGACCCACTCGGGAGGGGGCATCGGGGAGCTGTTTTTT. This sequence encodes CAWTHSGGGIGELFF.

This clonotype was counted at least ten times. The chain employs TRBV15 and TRBJ2-3; D perhaps matches TRBD2 (5 bases). Trimming pared 1 base from V and 0 bases from J, leaving 8 bases between. The CDR3 totals 15 residues. Looked up from germline, CDR1 is LNHNV and CDR2 is YYDKDF (reference sequence). The CDR3 nucleotides are TGTGCCACCAGCAGAGGTATAGCGAGCACAGATACGCAGTATTTT. Encoded protein: CATSRGIASTDTQYF.

J is TRBJ2-2 and V is TRBV6-2 or TRBV6-3, with D unclear. The CDR3 sequence is 19 residues long. V gave up 0 bases and J gave up 3 bases, with 20 bases separating them. Germline CDR1 MNHEY, CDR2 SVGEGT. The CDR3: CASSYSVGRSHTYTGELFF. DNA of the CDR3: TGTGCCAGCAGTTACTCAGTTGGCAGGTCTCATACTTACACCGGGGAGCTGTTTTTT.

This clonotype has at least ten counts. V gene TRBV9 combines with J gene TRBJ2-2; D is perhaps TRBD1 (5 bases). Germline-derived CDR1 and CDR2 are SGDLS and YYNGEE. Between the trimmed V and J ends, which lost 3 bases and 7 bases, there was a span of 13 bases. This CDR3 is 14 amino acids long. CDR3 sequence reads: CASSAGPRGGELFF. CDR3 nucleotide sequence: TGTGCCAGCAGCGCAGGACCTAGGGGCGGGGAGCTGTTTTTT.

In its sample, this clonotype was seen many times. V and J are TRBV12-3 or TRBV12-4 and TRBJ2-1, with TRBD1 as a possible D gene (5 bases). Trimming took 1 base from V and 5 from J, leaving 12 bases between them. The CDR3 loop spans 15 amino acids. The CDR3 sequence is CASSLGGAGNNEQFF. CDR3 DNA: TGTGCCAGCAGTTTAGGGGGTGCAGGGAACAATGAGCAGTTCTTC.

This clonotype was found once. The J gene is TRBJ2-7, the V gene TRBV6-5; possible D gene TRBD2, 6 bases. The V gene lost 6 bases and the J gene lost 2 bases, with 23 bases spanning the gap. The CDR3 length is 17 residues. Germline V CDR1 and CDR2: MNHEY, SVGAGI. CDR3 bases: TGTGCCAGCAGCCGATCCCCTAGCCGGCGGGGAGCCTACGAGCAGTACTTC. It codes for CASSRSPSRRGAYEQYF.

This clonotype was counted ten times or more. The chain joins TRBV9 to TRBJ2-1, with a weak D call TRBD2 (6 bases). The V end lost 0 bases, the J end lost 7 bases, and 14 bases lay between the germline ends. Looked up from germline, CDR1 is SGDLS and CDR2 is YYNGEE. The CDR3 has 15 residues. CDR3 residues: CASSVEAGRGNEQFF. The CDR3 DNA reads as TGTGCCAGCAGCGTAGAGGCGGGAAGAGGGAATGAGCAGTTCTTC.

At least ten counts were recorded for this clonotype. The rearrangement uses TRBV29-1 and TRBJ1-2, with 7 bases fitting TRBD1. The CDR3 length is 13 residues. Per germline, CDR1 SQVTM and CDR2 ANQGSEA. V was clipped by 7 bases and J by 4 bases; unmatched bases: 9. CDR3 amino acids: CSDDRDDGYGYTF. The CDR3 DNA is TGCAGCGACGACAGGGACGACGGCTATGGCTACACCTTC.

In this sample, this clonotype turned up many times. The chain employs TRBV20-1 and TRBJ1-2; D gene uncertain. The CDR3 spans 13 residues. V lost 7 bases and J lost 4, with 16 bases in between. Germline V gene sequence: CDR1 DFQATT, CDR2 SNEGSKA (reference sequence). In nucleotides, the CDR3 is TGCAGTGGAAGTCCTTCGGCTGTCTATGGCTACACCTTC. Encoded protein: CSGSPSAVYGYTF.

The sample holds many counts of this clonotype. V usage is TRBV5-1 and J usage is TRBJ1-2; 8 bases align to TRBD1. CDR1 and CDR2 (germline): SGHRS, YFSETQ. V was pared by 4 bases and J by 3 bases, with 5 bases of the junction left unmatched. This CDR3 has 14 amino acids. The CDR3 DNA sequence: TGCGCCAGCAGCCGCGACAGGGGACACTATGGCTACACCTTC. This encodes CASSRDRGHYGYTF.

This clonotype was detected many times. The chain links TRBV20-1 to TRBJ2-1; no reliable D call. The CDR3 loop spans 13 amino acids. V was trimmed by 0 bases and J by 5 bases, leaving 8 bases between them. CDR1 is DFQATT and CDR2 is SNEGSKA in the germline V gene (reference sequence). The CDR3 reads CSARDMRDNEQFF. The CDR3 DNA reads as TGCAGTGCTAGAGATATGCGCGACAATGAGCAGTTCTTC.

This chain uses TRBV9 with TRBJ1-1; D unresolved. With 0 bases removed from V and 1 base from J, the gap between germline ends came to 7 bases. The CDR3 runs 14 residues. Germline values: CDR1 SGDLS, CDR2 YYNGEE. The DNA of the CDR3 is TGTGCCAGCAGCGTAGTAAGCTCGAACACTGAAGCTTTCTTT. Protein sequence: CASSVVSSNTEAFF.

This clonotype was observed at least ten times. The V gene is TRBV5-5, the J gene TRBJ2-1, with 7 bases lining up with TRBD1. V shed 4 bases, J shed 2 bases, and the junction held 6 bases outside the gene matches. CDR3 length: 15 amino acids. The germline CDR1 and CDR2 sequences are SGHKS and YYEKEE (reference sequence). The CDR3 region has the DNA TGTGCCAGCAGCCTAACAGGGGAACCCTACAATGAGCAGTTCTTC. Protein sequence: CASSLTGEPYNEQFF.

As concerns this clonotype: No conserved phenylalanine or tryptophan ends this CDR3, so it is likely a read error. This chain uses TRBV7-9 with TRBJ1-4; 10 positions agree with TRBD1. J gave up 5 bases and V 5 bases, and 2 bases lay outside the gene matches. Germline V gives CDR1 SEHNR, CDR2 FQNEAQ (reference sequence). The CDR3 loop spans 14 amino acids. For the CDR3, the DNA is TGTGCCAGCAGCCAGGGACAGGGGAATGAAAAACTGTTTTGT. Its protein is CASSQGQGNEKLFC.

This clonotype was counted only a few times. This chain uses TRBV12-3 or TRBV12-4 with TRBJ2-2; a weak D match, TRBD2 (7 bases). V lost 5 bases and J 4 bases, leaving 14 bases between the germline ends. The CDR3 runs 15 residues. CDR3 sequence (DNA): TGTGCCAGCAGTCGGGGGGACATCGCCACCGGGGAGCTGTTTTTT. As protein: CASSRGDIATGELFF.

This clonotype turned up a few times. A much larger clone sits a single nucleotide away, making a read error possible. J is TRBJ2-3 and V is TRBV6-5; no definite D call. There are 15 residues in the CDR3. Germline assignment: CDR1 MNHEY and CDR2 SVGAGI. In DNA form, the CDR3 reads TGTGCCGGCAGTTACTCGCCGTTTAGCACAGATACGCAGTATTTT. Translating it yields CAGSYSPFSTDTQYF.

The sample holds many counts of this clonotype. Here the CDR3 reads CASSSPAGQGSYEQYF. The CDR3 region has the DNA TGTGCCAGCAGTTCCCCAGCGGGACAGGGATCCTACGAGCAGTACTTC. V usage is TRBV6-5 and J usage is TRBJ2-7; 9 positions match TRBD1. Per germline, CDR1 MNHEY and CDR2 SVGAGI. CDR3 length: 16 amino acids. The V gene end was trimmed by 4 bases and the J gene end by 1 base; junction bases not matched to a gene: 8.

There are many counts of this clonotype. The chain combines TRBV25-1 with TRBJ2-2, with D possibly being TRBD1 (6 bases). The CDR3 spans 13 residues. The germline gives CDR1 MGHDK, CDR2 SYGVNS. V shed 4 bases and J shed 9 bases, with 12 bases lying between them. CDR3 loop: CASSASTGRELFF. CDR3 DNA sequence: TGTGCCAGCAGTGCCTCCACAGGGAGGGAGCTGTTTTTT.